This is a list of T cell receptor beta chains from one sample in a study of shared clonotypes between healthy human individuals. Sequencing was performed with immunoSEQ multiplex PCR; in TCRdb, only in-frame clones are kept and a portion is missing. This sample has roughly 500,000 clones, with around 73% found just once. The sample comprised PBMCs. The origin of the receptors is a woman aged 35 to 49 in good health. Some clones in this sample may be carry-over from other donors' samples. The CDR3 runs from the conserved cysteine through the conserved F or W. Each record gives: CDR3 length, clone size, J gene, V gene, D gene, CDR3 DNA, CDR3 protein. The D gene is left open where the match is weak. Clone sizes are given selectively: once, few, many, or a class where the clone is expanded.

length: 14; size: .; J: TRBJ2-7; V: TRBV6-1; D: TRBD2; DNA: TGTGCCAGCAGTTGCGGGGGGGAATCCTACGAGCAGTACTTC; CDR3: CASSCGGESYEQYF
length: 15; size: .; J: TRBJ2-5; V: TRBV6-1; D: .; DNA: TGTGCCAGCAGTGACCCGGGCGGGAAGCGCGAGACCCAGTACTTC; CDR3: CASSDPGGKRETQYF
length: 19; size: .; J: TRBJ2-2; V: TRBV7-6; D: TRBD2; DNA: TGTGCCAGCAGCTTAATTCTAGCGGGGTGGTCCCCGAACACCGGGGAGCTGTTTTTT; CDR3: CASSLILAGWSPNTGELFF
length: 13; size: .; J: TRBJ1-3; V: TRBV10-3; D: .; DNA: TGTGCCATCAGTGAGGCAGGGGGAAACACCATATATTTT; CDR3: CAISEAGGNTIYF
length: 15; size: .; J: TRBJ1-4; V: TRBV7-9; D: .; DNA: TGTGCCAGCAGCGTCTACAGGGTCTCCGGTGAAAAACTGTTTTTT; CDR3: CASSVYRVSGEKLFF
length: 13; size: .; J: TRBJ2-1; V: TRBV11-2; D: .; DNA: TGTGCCAGCAGCTTAGGGCGGACGAATGAGCAGTTCTTC; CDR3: CASSLGRTNEQFF
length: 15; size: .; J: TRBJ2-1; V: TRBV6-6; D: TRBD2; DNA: TGTGCCAGCAGTAAGACTAGCGGGGAGGTCAATGAGCAGTTCTTC; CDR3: CASSKTSGEVNEQFF
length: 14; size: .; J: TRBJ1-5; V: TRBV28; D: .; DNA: TGTGCCAGCAGCCGCCAATATAGCAATCAGCCCCAGCATTTT; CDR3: CASSRQYSNQPQHF
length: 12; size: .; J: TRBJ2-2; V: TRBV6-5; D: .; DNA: TGTGCCAGCAGGAGGGGCTCCGGGGAGCTGTTTTTT; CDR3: CASRRGSGELFF
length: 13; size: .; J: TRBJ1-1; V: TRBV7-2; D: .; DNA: TGTGCCAGCAGCTTGTGGTTGGGTACTGAAGCTTTCTTT; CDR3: CASSLWLGTEAFF
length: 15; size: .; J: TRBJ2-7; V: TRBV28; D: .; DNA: TGTGCCAGCAGTTTTAACGGTAAAGTTCCCTACGAGCAGTACTTC; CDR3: CASSFNGKVPYEQYF
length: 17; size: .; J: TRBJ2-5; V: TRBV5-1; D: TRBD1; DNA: TGCGCCAGCAGTCGGGGACAGGGGGGGTCGTACCAAGAGACCCAGTACTTC; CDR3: CASSRGQGGSYQETQYF
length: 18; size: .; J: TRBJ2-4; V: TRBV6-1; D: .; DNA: TGTGCCAGCAGTGAAGCCCCCCTAACAGGGAGAGCCAAAAACATTCAGTACTTC; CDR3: CASSEAPLTGRAKNIQYF
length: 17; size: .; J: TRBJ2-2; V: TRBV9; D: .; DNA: TGTGCCAGCAGCGCTACAAGTGGGGGGCTCAACACCGGGGAGCTGTTTTTT; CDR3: CASSATSGGLNTGELFF
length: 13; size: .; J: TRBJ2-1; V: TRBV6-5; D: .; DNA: TGTGCCAGCAGTTACTCCGGGGACAATGAGCAGTTCTTC; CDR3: CASSYSGDNEQFF
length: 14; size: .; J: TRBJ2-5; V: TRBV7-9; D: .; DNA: TGTGCCAGTACCTGGGGGAGGCAGTACGAGACCCAGTACTTC; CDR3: CASTWGRQYETQYF
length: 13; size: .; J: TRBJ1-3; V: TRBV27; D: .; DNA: TGTGCCAGCAGACCTTCCGGGCAAAACACCATATATTTT; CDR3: CASRPSGQNTIYF
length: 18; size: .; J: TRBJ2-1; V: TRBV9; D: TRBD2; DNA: TGTGCCAGCAGCGTTACAGTGGGAGGGCCGAGCTCCTACAATGAGCAGTTCTTC; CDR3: CASSVTVGGPSSYNEQFF
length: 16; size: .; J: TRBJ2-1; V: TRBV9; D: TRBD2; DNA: TGTGCCAGCAGCCCTCGGGTAGCGGGAGGGTGGAATGAGCAGTTCTTC; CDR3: CASSPRVAGGWNEQFF
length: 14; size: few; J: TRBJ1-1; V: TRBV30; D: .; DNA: TGTGCCTGGAGTGTTCGCAGGGCGGAGACTGAAGCTTTCTTT; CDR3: CAWSVRRAETEAFF
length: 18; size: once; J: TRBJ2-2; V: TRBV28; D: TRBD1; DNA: TGTGCCAGCAGTTTTTCCAGGGGGTTTAGCAGACTCTCCGGGGAGCTGTTTTTT; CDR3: CASSFSRGFSRLSGELFF
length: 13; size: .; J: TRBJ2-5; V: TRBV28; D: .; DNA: TGTGCCAGCAGTCTCTCCCTGGGACCGGAGGAGTACTTC; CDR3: CASSLSLGPEEYF
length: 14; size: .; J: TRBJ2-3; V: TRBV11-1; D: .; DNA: TGTGCCAGCAGCTTAGGGACGGACACAGATACGCAGTATTTT; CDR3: CASSLGTDTDTQYF
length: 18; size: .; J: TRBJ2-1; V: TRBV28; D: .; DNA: TGTGCCAGCAGTTTGTGGGGGTCAAGCAAGATGATCTACAATGAGCAGTTCTTC; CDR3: CASSLWGSSKMIYNEQFF
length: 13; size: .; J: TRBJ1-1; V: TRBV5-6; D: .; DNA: TGTGCCAGCAGCTTAGGGGTAAACACTGAAGCTTTCTTT; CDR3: CASSLGVNTEAFF
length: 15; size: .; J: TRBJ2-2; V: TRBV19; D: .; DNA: TGTGCCAGTAGTAGGTTAGCGCTAAACACCGGGGAGCTGTTTTTT; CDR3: CASSRLALNTGELFF
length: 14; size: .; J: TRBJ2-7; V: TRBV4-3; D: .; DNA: TGCGCCAGCAGCCAAGCGTGGGGTTCCTACGAGCAGTACTTC; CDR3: CASSQAWGSYEQYF
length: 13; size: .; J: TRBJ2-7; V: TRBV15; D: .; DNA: TGTGCCACCAGCAGAGGACACTCCTACGAGCAGTACTTC; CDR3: CATSRGHSYEQYF
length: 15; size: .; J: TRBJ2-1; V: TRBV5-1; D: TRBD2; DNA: TGCGCCAGCAGCCCAAGACTAGCGGGAGGCCGAGAGCAGTTCTTC; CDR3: CASSPRLAGGREQFF
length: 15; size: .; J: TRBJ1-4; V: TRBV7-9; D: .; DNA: TGTGCCAGCGGCTTAGGCAGGGTGACTAATGAAAAACTGTTTTTT; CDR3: CASGLGRVTNEKLFF
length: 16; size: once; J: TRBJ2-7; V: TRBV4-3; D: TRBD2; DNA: TGCGCCAGCAGCCAAGGGACTAGCGGGAGAATCGACGAGCAGTACTTC; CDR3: CASSQGTSGRIDEQYF
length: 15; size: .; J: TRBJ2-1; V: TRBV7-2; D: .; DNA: TGTGCCAGCAGCCCGACCAGGCAGGGAGGGGGTGAGCAGTTCTTC; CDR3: CASSPTRQGGGEQFF
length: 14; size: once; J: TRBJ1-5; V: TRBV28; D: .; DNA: TGTGCCAGCAATTCCGCATATAGCAATCAGCCCCAGCATTTT; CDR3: CASNSAYSNQPQHF
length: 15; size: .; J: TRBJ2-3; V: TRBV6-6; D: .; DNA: TGTGCCAGCAGTTACGGGGGAGCACATACAGATACGCAGTATTTT; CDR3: CASSYGGAHTDTQYF
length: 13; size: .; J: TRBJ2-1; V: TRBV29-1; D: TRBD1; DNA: TGCAGCGTAATGGGACAGGTCAACAATGAGCAGTTCTTC; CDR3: CSVMGQVNNEQFF
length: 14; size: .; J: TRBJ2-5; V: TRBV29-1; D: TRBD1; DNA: TGCAGCGCCGGACAGGGGGCTATCCAAGAGACCCAGTACTTC; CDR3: CSAGQGAIQETQYF
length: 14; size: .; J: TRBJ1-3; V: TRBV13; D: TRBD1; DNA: TGTGCCAGCAGTAAAGGGGCAGGGGGCCGGACCATATATTTT; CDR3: CASSKGAGGRTIYF
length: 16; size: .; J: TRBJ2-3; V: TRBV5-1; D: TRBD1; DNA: TGCGCCAGCAGCCCCCCGGGACAGGGAGTCACAGATACGCAGTATTTT; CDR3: CASSPPGQGVTDTQYF
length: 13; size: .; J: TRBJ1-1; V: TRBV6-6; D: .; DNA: TGTGCCAGCAGCCCGACAGATAACGCTGAAGCTTTCTTT; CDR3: CASSPTDNAEAFF
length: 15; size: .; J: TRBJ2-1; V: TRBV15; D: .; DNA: TGTGCCACCAGCAGAGATCTGGGGGGCGGGAATGAGCAGTTCTTC; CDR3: CATSRDLGGGNEQFF